The text below deals with one TCR beta chain. Its antigen remains unknown. Trimming took off 4 bases at V and 12 bases at J, with 13 bases between the two ends. Germline V gives CDR1 SGHAT, CDR2 FQNNGV. The CDR3 extends over 12 amino acids. The repertoire was sequenced with immunoSEQ multiplex PCR; TCRdb's copy has only in-frame clones and lacks some. The sample contains about 62,000 clones, roughly 82% of which appear only once. The data originate from a study of OX40 agonist ivuxolimab in advanced cancers. In the study overall: Patients with prior anti-PD-1, anti-PD-L1 or anti-CTLA-4 therapy were eligible; about 41% had some.

Study-wide results and caveats: Some nonresponders additionally presented with little normalized T-cell clonal expansion. At doses 0.1 to 3.0 mg/kg, CD4+ and CD8+ clones expanded.

Specimen: CD4+ or CD8+ T cells sorted from blood, collected in a trial of the OX40 agonist ivuxolimab. The clonotype originates from an adult with an advanced solid tumor such as melanoma, head and neck, liver or kidney cancer. V is TRBV11-2 and J is TRBJ2-1; TRBD1 or TRBD2 may be the D gene (5 bases each). The CDR3 loop reads CASSSEGPVQFF. CDR3 DNA sequence: TGTGCCAGCAGCTCAGAGGGGCCTGTGCAGTTCTTC.